The entry that follows covers one T cell receptor beta chain sequence. The repertoire was sequenced with immunoSEQ multiplex PCR; TCRdb's copy has only in-frame clones and lacks some. The sample includes fewer than 350,000 clones, about 86% seen only once; the top ten take roughly 4.2%. These data are taken from a study of blood T cell repertoires in COVID-19. Study at large: COVID-19 samples, acute and convalescent, were from the United States, Italy and Spain. In each case, the material was cDNA or gDNA derived from T cells, B-cell-depleted T cells, or PBMCs.

In terms of age and location, participants ranged from about 18 to 89 years and lived in about 25 US areas. This CDR3 spans 14 amino acids. Germline CDR1 and CDR2: ENHRY and SYGVKD. V lost 10 bases to trimming and J lost 0 bases; unmatched junction nucleotides: 4. The rearrangement joins TRBV10-3 to TRBJ1-3, with 9 positions matching TRBD1. The TCR comes from a woman aged 35 to 49 with acute COVID-19. Sequencing input: PBMCs or T cells enriched from blood (not recorded which). CDR3 nucleotides: TGTGCCAGTGGACAGGGGAGCTCTGGAAACACCATATATTTT. Amino acid sequence: CASGQGSSGNTIYF.